The 31 T cell receptor beta chains below come from one sample, sequenced in a study of identical twins (dated by TCRdb to 2015 to 2016). The library was prepared using 5' RACE. Sequenced on an Illumina HiSeq 2000. TCRdb reworked the public reads: Q25 trimming with fastp, MiXCR clone assembly, productive beta chains retained. Each CDR3 protein appears once, grouped with its most common genes and DNA. Across this sample there are approximately 220,000 distinct CDR3 sequences, with under 10% seen only once. Around 1.8% of the sample is taken by the ten largest. This same sample was also taken into another study, of yellow fever vaccine responses in identical twins.

Sequences were obtained from memory (CD45RO+) T cells sorted from blood. The intended sense of this specimen's cell subset or site label: CD45RO+ enriched T cells. These receptors came from a woman aged 18 to 35 in good health.

The chain employs TRBV5-1 and TRBJ1-4; 7 nucleotides align to TRBD1. Germline V gene data show CDR1 as SGHRS and CDR2 as YFSETQ. CDR3 length equals 14 residues. Trimming removed 4 bases from V and 8 bases from J; junction bases left unmatched: 8. The DNA of the CDR3 is TGCGCCAGCAGCGTGGGACAGTTTAACGAAAAACTGTTTTTT. Encoded protein: CASSVGQFNEKLFF. The full variable domain, in which reference TRBV5-1 and TRBJ1-4 provide the parts outside the CDR3, is KAGVTQTPRYLIKTRGQQVTLSCSPISGHRSVSWYQQTPGQGLQFLFEYFSETQRNKGNFPGRFSGRQFSNSRSEMNVSTLELGDSALYLCASSVGQFNEKLFFGSGTQLSVL.

The V gene is TRBV4-2, the J gene TRBJ1-4; no clear D. The germline CDR1 and CDR2 sequences are LGHNA and YNFKEQ. The CDR3 contains 11 residues. Trimming pared 1 base from V and 8 bases from J, leaving 2 bases between. The CDR3 is CASSQVEKLFF. As DNA, the CDR3 is TGTGCCAGCAGCCAAGTGGAAAAACTGTTTTTT.

In its sample, this clonotype was seen many times. The chain uses TRBV10-3 and TRBJ1-6; D is undetermined. V was clipped by 6 bases and J by 5 bases, with 11 bases between them. Germline CDR1 and CDR2: ENHRY and SYGVKD. The CDR3 has 14 residues. The CDR3 sequence is CAIRPDGDNSPLHF. CDR3 sequence (DNA): TGTGCCATCAGACCGGACGGAGATAATTCACCCCTCCACTTT.

This clonotype showed up many times. This chain links TRBV25-1 with TRBJ2-7, with 7 bases aligning to TRBD2. CDR1 is MGHDK, CDR2 SYGVNS, per germline. The CDR3 contains 15 residues. After removal of 4 bases from V and 5 bases from J, the junction contained 11 bases not matched to a gene. CDR3 in DNA: TGTGCCAGCAGTGGTGAAGCGGGGACCAAGCACGAGCAGTACTTC. Translating gives CASSGEAGTKHEQYF.

This clonotype was seen ten or more times. The genes are TRBV3-1 and TRBJ2-5, with D perhaps matching TRBD1 (5 bases). The CDR3 loop spans 15 amino acids. CDR1 is LGHDT, CDR2 YNNKEL, per germline (reference sequence). V gave up 3 bases and J gave up 2 bases, with 13 bases separating them. The CDR3 is CASSQQGLRQETQYF. CDR3 sequence (DNA): TGTGCCAGCAGCCAGCAGGGTTTGCGGCAAGAGACCCAGTACTTC.

There are many counts of this clonotype. The chain joins TRBV5-1 to TRBJ2-5; tentative D call: TRBD1 (6 bases). Germline lookup yields CDR1 SGHRS and CDR2 YFSETQ. CDR3 length equals 14 residues. Trimming took off 1 base at V and 5 bases at J, with 12 bases between the two ends. The CDR3 nucleotides read TGCGCCAGCAGCTTGTATCAGGGGCTCGAGACCCAGTACTTC. Translation: CASSLYQGLETQYF.

This clonotype was counted ten times or more. The chain combines TRBV6-2 or TRBV6-3 with TRBJ2-5; no firm D call. Germline-derived CDR1 and CDR2 are MNHEY and SVGEGT. Between the trimmed V and J ends, which lost 0 bases and 0 bases, there was a span of 14 bases. The CDR3 loop spans 17 amino acids. CDR3 nucleotide sequence: TGTGCCAGCAGTTACTCGTTGGGCAGGAAAAACCAAGAGACCCAGTACTTC. It specifies CASSYSLGRKNQETQYF.

J is TRBJ2-7 and V is TRBV10-2; TRBD2 matches 7 bases. The junction had 7 bases not matched to a gene; V was cut back by 8 bases and J by 3 bases. Germline V lookup: CDR1 WSHSY, CDR2 SAAADI. The CDR3 covers 13 residues. The CDR3 region has the DNA TGCGCCAGCGCGAGCGGGGAGAGCTACGAGCAGTACTTC. It specifies CASASGESYEQYF.

This clonotype was seen at least ten times. V is TRBV14 and J is TRBJ2-7, with D tentatively TRBD1 (5 bases). The germline V gene has CDR1 SGHDN and CDR2 FVKESK. The CDR3 contains 15 residues. V lost 1 base and J lost 2, with 12 bases in between. For the CDR3, the DNA is TGTGCCAGCAGCCAAGGTTATAGGGGCCCCTACGAGCAGTACTTC. This translates into CASSQGYRGPYEQYF.

This clonotype was picked up many times. The chain links TRBV12-3 or TRBV12-4 to TRBJ1-6, with unresolved D. V shed 3 bases and J shed 0 bases, with 9 bases lying between them. The CDR3 is 16 residues long. The DNA of the CDR3 is TGTGCCAGCAGTTTCGTAGGGTCCTCCTATAATTCACCCCTCCACTTT. Protein sequence: CASSFVGSSYNSPLHF.

This clonotype occurred a few times. V and J are TRBV6-1 and TRBJ2-1; a weak D match, TRBD2 (5 bases). V was clipped by 7 bases and J by 8 bases, with 9 bases between them. CDR3 size: 11 residues. Germline loops: CDR1 MNHNS, CDR2 SASEGT. The chain's CDR3 is CASTRVDEQFF. The CDR3, as DNA: TGTGCCAGCACGAGGGTGGATGAGCAGTTCTTC.

This clonotype has just a few counts. This rearrangement joins TRBV6-5 to TRBJ2-7; D call uncertain. The germline CDR1 and CDR2 sequences are MNHEY and SVGAGI. The CDR3 runs to 13 residues. Between the trimmed V and J ends, which lost 2 bases and 9 bases, there was a span of 14 bases. The CDR3 reads CASSYGTMHPQYF. The CDR3 DNA follows: TGTGCCAGCAGTTACGGCACTATGCATCCGCAGTACTTC.

CDR3 nucleotide sequence: TGCAGTGTGGACCTCACAGATACGCAGTATTTT. It codes for CSVDLTDTQYF. The gene calls are TRBV29-1 and TRBJ2-3; unclear D gene. CDR1 is SQVTM, CDR2 ANQGSEA, per germline. CDR3 length equals 11 residues.

This clonotype turned up a few times. The chain recombines TRBV29-1 with TRBJ2-5; no definite D call. V dropped 4 bases and J dropped 4 bases, with 4 bases sitting between them. Germline CDR1 reads SQVTM; CDR2 reads ANQGSEA. The CDR3 extends over 10 amino acids. The CDR3 region has the DNA TGCAGCGTTGCAATAGAGACCCAGTACTTC. This translates into CSVAIETQYF.

J is TRBJ1-1 and V is TRBV20-1; TRBD1 might be the D (6 bases). Trimming stripped 6 bases from V and 2 bases from J, with 19 bases between. CDR1 DFQATT and CDR2 SNEGSKA come from the germline V gene (reference sequence). The CDR3 length is 15 residues. The CDR3: CSASQTGMGNTEAFF. The CDR3 bases are TGCAGTGCGTCCCAAACAGGGATGGGAAACACTGAAGCTTTCTTT.

At least ten counts were recorded for this clonotype. The chain has TRBV20-1 and TRBJ1-2; perhaps TRBD1 as D (6 bases). The CDR3 runs to 12 residues. V was pared by 6 bases and J by 3 bases, with 11 bases between. CDR1 and CDR2 (germline): DFQATT, SNEGSKA (reference sequence). This CDR3 is CSAQYRDYGYTF. For the CDR3, the DNA is TGCAGTGCCCAATACAGGGACTATGGCTACACCTTC.

This clonotype was observed a few times. The chain links TRBV5-8 to TRBJ2-1, with 12 bases lining up with TRBD2. Per germline, CDR1 SGHTS and CDR2 YDEGEE. CDR3 length: 16 amino acids. With V trimmed by 4 bases and J by 9 bases, 11 bases remained unmatched. For the CDR3, the DNA is TGTGCCAGCAGCCTGCTGACTAGCGGGAGAACGGTTGAGCAGTTCTTC. Translation: CASSLLTSGRTVEQFF. The full variable domain, completed using reference TRBV5-8 and TRBJ2-1, is EAGVTQSPTHLIKTRGQQATLRCSPISGHTSVYWYQQALGLGLQFLLWYDEGEERNRGNFPPRFSGRQFPNYSSELNVNALELEDSALYLCASSLLTSGRTVEQFFGPGTRLTVL.

This clonotype was counted many times. One junction end disagrees with the germline gene, perhaps due to a read error. The rearrangement joins TRBV7-7 to TRBJ2-3, with D tentatively TRBD2 (6 bases). Germline loops: CDR1 SSHAT, CDR2 FNYEAQ (reference sequence). CDR3 length: 14 amino acids. CDR3 nucleotides: TGTGCTAGCAGTGGGGCCGGGGGAGCAGATACGCAGTATTTT. Its protein is CASSGAGGADTQYF.

This clonotype was seen many times. The chain is built from TRBV28 and TRBJ2-7; tentatively, D is TRBD1 (7 bases). Germline V lookup: CDR1 MDHEN, CDR2 SYDVKM. Between the trimmed V and J ends, which lost 2 bases and 4 bases, there was a span of 12 bases. This CDR3 has 14 amino acids. The CDR3 loop is CASSLGGGAYEQYF. For the CDR3, the DNA is TGTGCCAGCAGTTTAGGAGGGGGCGCGTACGAGCAGTACTTC.

This clonotype was recorded many times. The chain has TRBV3-1 and TRBJ2-2; 8 bases fit TRBD2. The germline CDR1 and CDR2 sequences are LGHDT and YNNKEL (reference sequence). The CDR3 runs to 12 residues. Losses at the gene ends were 4 bases for V and 13 bases for J; bases not matched to a gene: 5. The CDR3, as DNA: TGTGCCAGCAGCCTTACTAGCGGAGGGCTGTTTTTT. The encoded protein is CASSLTSGGLFF.

This clonotype came up a few times. The V and J genes are TRBV2 and TRBJ2-7; either TRBD1 or TRBD2 may fit D (6 bases each). Germline CDR1 SNHLY, CDR2 FYNNEI. V lost 6 bases to trimming and J lost 1 base, with 13 bases between them. CDR3 length: 14 residues. CDR3 sequence (DNA): TGTGCCAGCAGGGCGGAGGGGGTTTCCTACGAGCAGTACTTC. Translation gives CASRAEGVSYEQYF.

There are a few counts of this clonotype. The V and J genes are TRBV25-1 and TRBJ2-7; possible D gene TRBD1, 5 bases. The V end lost 9 bases, the J end lost 4 bases, and 25 bases lay between the germline ends. The CDR3 has 16 amino acids. Per the germline V gene, CDR1 is MGHDK and CDR2 is SYGVNS. For the CDR3, the DNA is TGTGCCAGGATATCGGCCTCGGACACAGGCCCATACGAGCAGTACTTC. This encodes CARISASDTGPYEQYF.

This chain uses TRBV6-4 with TRBJ1-1; no firm D call. The germline V and J ends were trimmed by 6 bases and 5 bases, with 13 bases remaining between them. This CDR3 is 13 amino acids long. Germline V lookup: CDR1 MRHNA, CDR2 SNTAGT. The DNA for the CDR3 is TGTGCCAGCAGCGAGGAACATTGGACTGAAGCTTTCTTT. The encoded protein is CASSEEHWTEAFF.

This clonotype was seen repeatedly, ten times or more. V and J are TRBV7-2 and TRBJ2-1, with 13 bases aligning to TRBD2. Germline V gives CDR1 SGHTA, CDR2 FQGNSA. Losses at the gene ends were 1 base for V and 12 bases for J; bases not matched to a gene: 3. The CDR3 sequence is 14 residues long. CDR3 DNA sequence: TGTGCCAGCAGCTTAGATACTAGCGGGAGGGGGCAGTTCTTC. Protein product: CASSLDTSGRGQFF.

This clonotype has just a few counts. The genes are TRBV12-3 or TRBV12-4 and TRBJ1-2, with TRBD1 as a possible D gene (5 bases). Trimming left V 3 bases short and J 8 bases short, with 13 bases between. The CDR3 consists of 13 residues. The CDR3 loop is CASSFGGVVGYTF. Here the CDR3 DNA reads TGTGCCAGCAGTTTCGGAGGGGTAGTCGGCTACACCTTC.

This clonotype was observed many times. This chain connects TRBV4-2 to TRBJ2-1; 8 bases fit TRBD2. CDR1 and CDR2 (germline): LGHNA, YNFKEQ. This CDR3 spans 17 amino acids. J gave up 1 base and V 0 bases, and 5 bases lay outside the gene matches. Here the CDR3 DNA reads TGTGCCAGCAGCCAAGAGGGACTAGAAGAGTCCTACAATGAGCAGTTCTTC. This sequence encodes CASSQEGLEESYNEQFF.

This clonotype was recorded at least ten times. The chain combines TRBV4-3 with TRBJ2-1; TRBD2 agrees at 12 bases. The CDR3 covers 18 residues. The V and J ends lost 0 bases and 2 bases, in that order; junction bases with no gene match: 5. Per the germline V gene, CDR1 is LGHNA and CDR2 is YSLEER. The CDR3 nucleotides are TGCGCCAGCAGCCAAGAGGACCTAGCGGGGGGGGCCTACAATGAGCAGTTCTTC. Translation gives CASSQEDLAGGAYNEQFF.

This clonotype was counted at least ten times. V and J are TRBV14 and TRBJ2-3; no firm D call. Trimming shortened V by 1 base and J by 5 bases, and 4 bases separated the two germline ends. CDR3 size: 12 residues. The V gene's germline CDR1 is SGHDN and CDR2 FVKESK. The CDR3: CASSQVQDTQYF. The DNA of the CDR3 is TGTGCCAGCAGCCAAGTACAAGATACGCAGTATTTT.

This chain joins TRBV3-1 and TRBJ1-5; 7 nucleotides line up with TRBD1. The germline gives CDR1 LGHDT, CDR2 YNNKEL (reference sequence). The CDR3 length is 13 residues. V lost 2 bases to trimming and J lost 7 bases; unmatched junction nucleotides: 2. The CDR3 is CASSQLGGQPQHF. CDR3 coding DNA: TGTGCCAGCAGCCAATTAGGGGGCCAGCCCCAGCATTTT.

This clonotype was seen repeatedly, ten times or more. The V gene is TRBV6-2 or TRBV6-3, the J gene TRBJ2-7; 9 nucleotides match TRBD1. Trimming at V came to 7 bases and at J to 2 bases, leaving 6 bases not matched to a gene. Germline CDR1 reads MNHEY; CDR2 reads SVGEGT. The length of the CDR3 is 14 residues. CDR3 coding DNA: TGTGCCAGCAACTTACAGGGGGCCACCTACGAGCAGTACTTC. Translated: CASNLQGATYEQYF.

V gene TRBV7-8 combines with J gene TRBJ1-5; D gene ambiguous. Looked up from germline, CDR1 is SGHVS and CDR2 is FQNEAQ. The CDR3 consists of 13 residues. V lost 2 bases, J lost 7 bases, and 9 bases lay in between. CDR3 bases: TGTGCCAGCAGCTTACAGGAAGGACAGCCCCAGCATTTT. Its protein product is CASSLQEGQPQHF.